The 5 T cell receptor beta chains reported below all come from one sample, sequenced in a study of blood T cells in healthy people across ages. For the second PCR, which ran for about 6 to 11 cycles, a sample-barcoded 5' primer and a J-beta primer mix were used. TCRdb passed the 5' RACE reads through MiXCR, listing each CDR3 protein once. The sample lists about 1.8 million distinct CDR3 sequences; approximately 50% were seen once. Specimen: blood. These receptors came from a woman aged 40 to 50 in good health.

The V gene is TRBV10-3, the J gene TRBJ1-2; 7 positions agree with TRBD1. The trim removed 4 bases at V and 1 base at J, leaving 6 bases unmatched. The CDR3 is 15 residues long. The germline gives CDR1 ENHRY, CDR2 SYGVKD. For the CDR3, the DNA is TGTGCCATCAGTGTACCGGGACAGCTTAACTATGGCTACACCTTC. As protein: CAISVPGQLNYGYTF.

CDR3 loop: CSGTTGTETQYF. As DNA, the CDR3 is TGCAGTGGCACAACAGGCACAGAGACCCAGTACTTC. V and J are TRBV20-1 and TRBJ2-5; tentative D call: TRBD1 (5 bases). Between the trimmed V and J ends, which lost 7 bases and 4 bases, there was a span of 13 bases. CDR3 length: 12 residues. From germline, CDR1 is DFQATT and CDR2 SNEGSKA (reference sequence).

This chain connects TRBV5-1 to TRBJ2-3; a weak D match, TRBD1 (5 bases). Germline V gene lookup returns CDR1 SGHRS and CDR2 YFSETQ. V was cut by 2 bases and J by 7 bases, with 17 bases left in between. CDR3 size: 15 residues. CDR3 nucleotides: TGCGCCAGCAGCTTCGCGGACCCTAGGGGCCATACGCAGTATTTT. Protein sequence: CASSFADPRGHTQYF.

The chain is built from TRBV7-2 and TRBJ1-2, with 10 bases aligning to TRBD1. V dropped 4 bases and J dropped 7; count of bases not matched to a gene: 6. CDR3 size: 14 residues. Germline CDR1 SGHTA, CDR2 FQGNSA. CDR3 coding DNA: TGTGCCAGCAGCTCCCCGGACAGGGGGTGTGGCTACACCTTC. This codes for CASSSPDRGCGYTF.

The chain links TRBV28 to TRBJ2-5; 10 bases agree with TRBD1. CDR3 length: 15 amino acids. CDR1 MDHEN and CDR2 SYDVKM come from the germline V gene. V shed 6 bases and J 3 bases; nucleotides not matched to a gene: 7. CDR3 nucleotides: TGTGCCAGCAGCTTACCGGGACAGGGGAAAGAGACCCAGTACTTC. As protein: CASSLPGQGKETQYF.